These T cell receptor beta chains were read from a single sample in a study of blood T cell repertoires in COVID-19. Clones were read by immunoSEQ multiplex PCR, and TCRdb kept only the in-frame ones, dropping some. The sample lists about 100,000 clones, around nine tenths occurring once. Sample: peripheral blood. These receptors all stem from a human donor in a cohort sampled during active COVID-19. Both conserved end residues are trimmed from each CDR3. The order of the fields is V gene, J gene, CDR3 protein.

TRBV9	TRBJ2-7	ASSVGVAESSYEQY
TRBV11-2	TRBJ2-7	ASSLDRRQGPWYEQY
TRBV9	TRBJ2-5	ASSAAGGPGETQY
TRBV27	TRBJ1-1	ASSSDRGGTEAF
TRBV5-1	TRBJ2-1	ASSLPQGTSGYYNEQF
TRBV14	TRBJ2-5	ASSQGLQGYQETQY
TRBV27	TRBJ2-5	ASSSSGISQERY
TRBV18	TRBJ1-4	ASSWTGANEKLF
TRBV5-6	TRBJ2-5	ASSGGAGETQY
TRBV4-3	TRBJ2-7	ASSQVESSYEQY
TRBV3-1/TRBV3-2	TRBJ1-5	ASSPYPGTGNQPQH
TRBV6-2/TRBV6-3	TRBJ2-1	ASSISDEQF
TRBV4-3	TRBJ1-4	ASSQDPTGGATNEKLF
TRBV5-1	TRBJ2-7	ASSVGQGGDEQY
TRBV6-5	TRBJ2-3	ASSYSGTVTDTQY
TRBV30	TRBJ1-3	AWRTGRGNTIY
TRBV28	TRBJ1-1	ASSQDRVDTEAF
TRBV27	TRBJ1-2	ASSGTGDGYT
TRBV2	TRBJ2-1	ASSVRREGFNEQF
TRBV7-2	TRBJ2-5	ASSLDRQETQY
TRBV29-1	TRBJ2-1	SVEDLSGKWHEQF
TRBV30	TRBJ2-1	AWSGGRGTSGRDEQF
TRBV5-6	TRBJ2-7	ASSVYPSGTYEQY
TRBV11-2	TRBJ2-5	ASSLGRTSGLETQY
TRBV10-3	TRBJ2-7	AIRSGGPPKRYEQY
TRBV24-1	TRBJ2-3	ATSGHLAGTCTDTQY
TRBV19	TRBJ2-1	ASSVDRGHSEQF
TRBV4-3	TRBJ2-7	ASSPGLAGVREQY
TRBV7-9	TRBJ1-5	ASSPGGTREPQH
TRBV6-1	TRBJ1-3	ASSEGFRGRDTIY
TRBV11-2	TRBJ2-5	ASSSLGGIGETQY
TRBV27	TRBJ1-2	ASTKVPLAGRGNGYT
TRBV9	TRBJ1-6	ASSVMPGQGDSPLH
TRBV11-2	TRBJ1-1	ASSLNPGGTEAF
TRBV10-1	TRBJ2-2	ASSEIAGGPFNGELF
TRBV28	TRBJ2-7	ATTDRVRYEQY
TRBV4-1	TRBJ2-1	ASSQPTSWGAGGEQF
TRBV2	TRBJ1-2	ASPSRGGYT
TRBV5-5	TRBJ1-2	ASSFPGSGGYT
TRBV2	TRBJ1-1	ASEVVADTEAF
TRBV12-3/TRBV12-4	TRBJ2-7	ASSFGALEQY
TRBV6-5	TRBJ2-3	ASRTLASRTDTQY
TRBV4-1	TRBJ2-2	ASSQERTGELF
TRBV6-6	TRBJ1-2	ASSYGGDYGYT
TRBV6-2/TRBV6-3	TRBJ1-5	ASSYSQGAGDQPQH
TRBV27	TRBJ2-1	ASASGVGTGGTEQF
TRBV4-2	TRBJ2-1	ASSQDDLAGGSNEQF
TRBV30	TRBJ2-3	AWSVGSASTDTQY
TRBV7-9	TRBJ2-7	ASSPTGQGVEQY